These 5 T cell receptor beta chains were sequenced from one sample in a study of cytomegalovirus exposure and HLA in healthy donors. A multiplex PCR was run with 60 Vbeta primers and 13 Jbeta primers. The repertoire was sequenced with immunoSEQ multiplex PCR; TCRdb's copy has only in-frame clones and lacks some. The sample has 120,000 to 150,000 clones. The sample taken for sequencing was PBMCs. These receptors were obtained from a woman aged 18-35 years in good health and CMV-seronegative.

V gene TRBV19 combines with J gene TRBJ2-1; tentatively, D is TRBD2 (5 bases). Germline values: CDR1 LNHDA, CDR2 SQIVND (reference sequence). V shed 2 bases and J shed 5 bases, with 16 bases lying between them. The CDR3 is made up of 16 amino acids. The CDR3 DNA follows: TGTGCCAGTAGTATAATGGGCCGGGGTGCAGACAATGAGCAGTTCTTC. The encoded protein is CASSIMGRGADNEQFF. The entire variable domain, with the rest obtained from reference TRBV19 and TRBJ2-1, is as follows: DGGITQSPKYLFRKEGQNVTLSCEQNLNHDAMYWYRQDPGQGLRLIYYSQIVNDFQKGDIAEGYSVSREKKESFPLTVTSAQKNPTAFYLCASSIMGRGADNEQFFGPGTRLTVL.

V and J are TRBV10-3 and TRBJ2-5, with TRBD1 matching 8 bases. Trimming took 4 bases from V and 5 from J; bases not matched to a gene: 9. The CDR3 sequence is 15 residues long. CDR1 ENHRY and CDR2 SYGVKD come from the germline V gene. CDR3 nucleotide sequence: TGTGCCATCAGTGCGGGACAGGACTATAGGGAGACCCAGTACTTC. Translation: CAISAGQDYRETQYF.

Written as DNA, the CDR3 is TGTGCCACCGGGGACGGACAGTTCTATAATGAAAAACTGTTTTTT. Translated: CATGDGQFYNEKLFF. The gene calls are TRBV19 and TRBJ1-4; tentative D call: TRBD1 (6 bases). The V gene's germline CDR1 is LNHDA and CDR2 SQIVND (reference sequence). The CDR3 runs to 15 residues. V dropped 10 bases and J dropped 4 bases, with 19 bases sitting between them.

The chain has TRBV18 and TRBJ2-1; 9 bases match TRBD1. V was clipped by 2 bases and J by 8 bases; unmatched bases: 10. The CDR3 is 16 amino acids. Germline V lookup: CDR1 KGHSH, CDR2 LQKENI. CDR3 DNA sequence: TGTGCCAGCTCACCATCGAGAGGACAGGGGTTGGATGAGCAGTTCTTC. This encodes CASSPSRGQGLDEQFF.

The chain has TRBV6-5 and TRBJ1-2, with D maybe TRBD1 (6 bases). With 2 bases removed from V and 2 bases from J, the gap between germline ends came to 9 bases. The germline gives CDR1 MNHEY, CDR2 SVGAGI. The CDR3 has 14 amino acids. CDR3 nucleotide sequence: TGTGCCAGCAGTTACGCAGGGGAGAACTATGGCTACACCTTC. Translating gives CASSYAGENYGYTF.